This T cell receptor beta chain originates from a study of OX40 agonist ivuxolimab in advanced cancers. This clone showed up just once. Its specificity is unknown. V lost 3 bases to trimming and J lost 4 bases, with 12 bases between them. The CDR3 totals 13 residues. Germline V lookup: CDR1 SQVTM, CDR2 ANQGSEA. Assay: immunoSEQ multiplex PCR; the TCRdb copy retains only in-frame clones and omits some. Seen here are tens of thousands of clones, 75% to 90% observed once, and the top ten hold about 6.3%. General study results and limits: On average, CD8+ T cells had more expanded clones than CD4+.

The input for sequencing was CD4+ or CD8+ T cells sorted from blood, taken in a trial of the OX40 agonist ivuxolimab. The TCR originated in an adult with an advanced solid tumor such as melanoma, head and neck, liver or kidney cancer. This sequence joins TRBV29-1 and TRBJ1-1; D might be TRBD1 (5 bases). The chain's CDR3 is CSVDRGWSTEAFF. CDR3 in DNA: TGCAGCGTTGATAGGGGCTGGAGCACTGAAGCTTTCTTT.